The clone carrying this T cell receptor (beta chain) has just a few counts. The record originates from a study of T-cell memory formation after mild COVID-19. The germline CDR1 and CDR2 sequences are MNHEY and SVGEGT. V was pared by 9 bases and J by 4 bases, with 9 bases of the junction left unmatched. This CDR3 comprises 14 residues. Amplification by 5'RACE using constant-segment primers produced TCR alpha and TCR beta cDNA libraries that carried sample barcodes and UMIs. From the 5' RACE reads, TCRdb called clonotypes with MiXCR, one entry per CDR3 protein. The table records around 510,000 distinct CDR3 sequences, roughly a fifth of them present only once.

The clonotype originates from an adult woman who had mild COVID-19 (a few samples of this study predate the infection). Cell type and time point are not known. Sequencing used PBMCs or a T cell subset sorted from them (not recorded which). The chain couples TRBV6-2 or TRBV6-3 to TRBJ2-1; 7 bases map to TRBD2. Written as DNA, the CDR3 is TGTGCCAGTAATCCGGGACTAAGGTACAATGAGCAGTTCTTC. Translating gives CASNPGLRYNEQFF.